These T cell receptor beta chains were read from a single sample in a study of metastatic and nonmetastatic thyroid tumors. TCRdb re-analyzed the PCR reads through MiXCR. This sample has roughly 93,000 clones; about 13% occur once, and the top ten carry about 10%. The sequenced sample consisted of blood. Receptor source: a female donor with papillary thyroid cancer or a benign thyroid nodule (not recorded which). Some clones in this sample may be carry-over from other donors' samples. CDR3s include the opening cysteine and the closing phenylalanine or tryptophan. The D gene is left open where the match is weak. Expanded clones get a size class; other rows say once, few or many, or leave the size out.

V gene	D gene	J gene	clone size	CDR3 DNA	CDR3 protein
TRBV10-3	NA	TRBJ2-7	many	TGTGCCATCAGTGACGGTACAGGGCGCGACGAGCAGTACTTC	CAISDGTGRDEQYF
TRBV6-1	NA	TRBJ2-2	many	TGTGCCAGCACCCTGAACACCGGGGAGCTGTTTTTT	CASTLNTGELFF
TRBV11-2	NA	TRBJ2-7	NA	TGTGCCAGCATTTGGGTCCACGAGCAGTACTTC	CASIWVHEQYF
TRBV20-1	NA	TRBJ1-1	many	TGCAGTGCTAATCTGGGGAACACTGAAGCTTTCTTT	CSANLGNTEAFF
TRBV20-1	NA	TRBJ2-1	NA	TGCAGTGCTAGCAATTCACGGGGACGGACTGCCATCTCCTACAATGAGCAGTTCTTC	CSASNSRGRTAISYNEQFF
TRBV5-1	TRBD2	TRBJ2-2	many	TGCGCCAGCAGCCGTAGCGGGAAGGACACCGGGGAGCTGTTTTTT	CASSRSGKDTGELFF
TRBV30	NA	TRBJ2-2	many	TGTGCCTGGGGGCCCCACTTCACCGGGGAGCTGTTTTTT	CAWGPHFTGELFF
TRBV19	NA	TRBJ2-1	many	TGTGCCAGTAGTGACGACACCCTTACCTACAATGAGCAGTTCTTC	CASSDDTLTYNEQFF
TRBV5-1	NA	TRBJ2-2	NA	TGCGCCAGCAGCTTGGAAGGGTCAGGAGAGCTGTTTTTT	CASSLEGSGELFF
TRBV20-1	NA	TRBJ2-3	many	TGCAGTGCCCCCGCTGGCTCAGATACGCAGTATTTT	CSAPAGSDTQYF
TRBV2	NA	TRBJ2-3	many	TGTGCCAGCAGTGTAACGGCTAGCAGCGATACGCAGTATTTT	CASSVTASSDTQYF
TRBV20-1	NA	TRBJ2-1	many	TGCAGTGCCCCTAACGACCCGAGCTCCTACAATGAGCAGTTCTTC	CSAPNDPSSYNEQFF
TRBV6-1	TRBD1	TRBJ1-2	many	TGTGCCAGTACAGGGGACTATGGCTACACCTTC	CASTGDYGYTF
TRBV16	NA	TRBJ2-7	many	TGTGCCAGCAGCCAATCGACAGAAGGGTACTTC	CASSQSTEGYF
TRBV7-9	NA	TRBJ1-1	many	TGTGCCAGCAGCTTAGCGGGGATTAACACTGAAGCTTTCTTT	CASSLAGINTEAFF
TRBV28	TRBD1	TRBJ2-7	few	TGCGCCAGCAGTACCGGGACAGGTAGCTACGAGCAGTACTTC	CASSTGTGSYEQYF
TRBV4-1	NA	TRBJ1-5	many	TGCGCCAGCAGCCAATCAGGTGAGGGAACTCAGCCCCAGCATTTT	CASSQSGEGTQPQHF
TRBV6-1	TRBD1	TRBJ2-7	many	TGTGCCAGCAGTGAACCGGGACAGGGGGGTGAGCAGTACTTC	CASSEPGQGGEQYF
TRBV18	NA	TRBJ1-2	NA	TGTGCCAGCTCACCAGACAGGAGTAATGGCTACACCTTC	CASSPDRSNGYTF
TRBV6-1	TRBD2	TRBJ2-3	many	TGTGCTGCGGCGGGAGGGCCAGGTTTCAGTACAGATACGCAGTATTTT	CAAAGGPGFSTDTQYF
TRBV7-8	NA	TRBJ2-7	many	TGTGCCAGCAGCCTGGGACGAGAGCCCTACGAGCAGTACTTC	CASSLGREPYEQYF
TRBV20-1	NA	TRBJ2-7	once	TGCAGTGCTAGAGACGCGGGACTTAAGACGGGCGAGCAGTACTTC	CSARDAGLKTGEQYF
TRBV7-2	TRBD1	TRBJ1-1	NA	TGTGCCAGCAGCTTATTGTACAGGGGGGAAGCTTTCTTT	CASSLLYRGEAFF
TRBV6-6	TRBD2	TRBJ2-7	few	TGTGCCAGCAGTTACTCAGGACTAGCGGGAGTTTGGTACGAGCAGTACTTC	CASSYSGLAGVWYEQYF
TRBV18	TRBD1	TRBJ1-1	many	TGTGCCAGCTCACCGGACAGGGTCGTGTTGGGAAACACTGAAGCTTTCTTT	CASSPDRVVLGNTEAFF
TRBV28	NA	TRBJ2-1	many	TGTGCCAGCAGCCACCGGGTAGGGGCGCTAGGCGATGAGCAGTTCTTC	CASSHRVGALGDEQFF
TRBV6-2/TRBV6-3	NA	TRBJ2-1	many	TGTGCCAGCAGTTACACGGACGGAGGATTTAATGAGCAGTTCTTC	CASSYTDGGFNEQFF
TRBV5-1	TRBD1	TRBJ1-3	many	TGCGCCAGCAGCGAGGGACAGGGAGACACCATATATTTT	CASSEGQGDTIYF
TRBV4-2	TRBD1	TRBJ2-3	many	TGTGCCAGCAGCCACTCCCTCCCGGGACAGGGGGCAGATACGCAGTATTTT	CASSHSLPGQGADTQYF
TRBV19	NA	TRBJ2-2	many	TGTGCCAGTACATCCGCTCAGGGGCTCACCGGGGAGCTGTTTTTT	CASTSAQGLTGELFF
TRBV24-1	TRBD1	TRBJ2-1	NA	TGTGCCACCAGTGGGAGACAGGGGTCGAATGAGCAGTTCTTC	CATSGRQGSNEQFF
TRBV5-1	NA	TRBJ2-2	many	TGCGCCAGCAGCTCGGGACAACAAGGCACCGGGGAGCTGTTTTTT	CASSSGQQGTGELFF
TRBV6-2/TRBV6-3	TRBD1	TRBJ1-5	many	TGTGCCAGCAGTTACTCGTATGTTGTGGACAGGGAATTTCAGCCCCAGCATTTT	CASSYSYVVDREFQPQHF
TRBV6-1	NA	TRBJ2-7	few	TGTGCCAGCACTCGGGACGGTTCCTACGAGCAGTACTTC	CASTRDGSYEQYF
TRBV28	NA	TRBJ1-3	many	TGTGCCAGCATAGACAGCACCTCTGGAAACACCATATATTTT	CASIDSTSGNTIYF